This TCR beta chain stems from a study of response to subunit inactivated influenza vaccine. Overall study findings and caveats: Each seasonal influenza vaccination, the authors suggested, recruits few new T cells.

Using its own MiXCR run on the RT-PCR reads, TCRdb lists one record per CDR3 protein. The sample has roughly 650,000 distinct CDR3 sequences, roughly 14% seen once. The table lists this clonotype with a few counts. Its specificity is unknown. This material consisted of PBMCs from blood, taken roughly 12 days after vaccination. The receptor was derived from a middle-aged man who received an inactivated influenza vaccine.

The CDR3 region is CASSQVGGAFF. CDR3 nucleotides: TGTGCCAGCAGCCAGGTAGGAGGAGCTTTCTTT. V is TRBV3-1 and J is TRBJ1-1; the D is unclear. CDR3 length: 11 residues. Germline values: CDR1 LGHDT, CDR2 YNNKEL (reference sequence). V lost 3 bases and J lost 10, with 9 bases in between.